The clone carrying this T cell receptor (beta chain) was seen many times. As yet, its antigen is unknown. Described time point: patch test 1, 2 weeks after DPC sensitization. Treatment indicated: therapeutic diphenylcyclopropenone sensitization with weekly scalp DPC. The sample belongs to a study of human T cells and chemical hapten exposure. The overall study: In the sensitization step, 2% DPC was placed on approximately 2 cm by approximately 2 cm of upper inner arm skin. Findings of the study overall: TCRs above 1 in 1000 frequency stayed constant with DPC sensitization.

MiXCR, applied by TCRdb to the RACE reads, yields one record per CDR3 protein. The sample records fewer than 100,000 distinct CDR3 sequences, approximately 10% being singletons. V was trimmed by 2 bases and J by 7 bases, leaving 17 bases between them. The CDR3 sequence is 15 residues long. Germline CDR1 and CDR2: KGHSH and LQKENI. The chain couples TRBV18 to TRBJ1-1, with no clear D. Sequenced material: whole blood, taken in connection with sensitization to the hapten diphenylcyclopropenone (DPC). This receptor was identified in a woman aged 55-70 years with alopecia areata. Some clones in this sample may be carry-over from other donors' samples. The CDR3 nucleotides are TGTGCCAGCTCACCAAGCCCGGCGGCAGGATTTGAAGCTTTCTTT. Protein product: CASSPSPAAGFEAFF.